The 12 T cell receptor beta chains below all came from one sample that was sequenced in a study of shared clonotypes between healthy human individuals. Assay used: immunoSEQ multiplex PCR; TCRdb lists only in-frame clones, some missing. The profile shows about 2 million clones, around 95% of them singletons. The sequenced sample consisted of naive CD4+ T cells sorted from blood. Subset described: CD45RA+ positively selected. Every receptor here comes from a man aged 18 to 29 in good health.

The chain carries TRBV9 and TRBJ2-7; 12 nucleotides agree with TRBD2. The CDR3 is made up of 18 amino acids. The germline V gene encodes CDR1 SGDLS and CDR2 YYNGEE. The V gene end was trimmed by 4 bases and the J gene end by 5 bases; junction bases not matched to a gene: 16. CDR3 protein: CASSPTSPTSGSTHEQYF. CDR3 nucleotides: TGTGCCAGCAGCCCCACCTCCCCGACTAGCGGGAGTACCCACGAGCAGTACTTC.

This chain connects TRBV2 to TRBJ2-5, with TRBD1 as a possible D gene (5 bases). V lost 10 bases to trimming and J lost 5 bases, with 17 bases between them. From germline, CDR1 is SNHLY and CDR2 FYNNEI. The CDR3 contains 13 residues. The CDR3 reads CATYKTSGETQYF. CDR3 bases: TGTGCCACTTACAAGACATCAGGGGAGACCCAGTACTTC.

This clone was recorded once. The rearrangement joins TRBV10-1 to TRBJ2-7; 11 nucleotides align to TRBD1. CDR3 length: 16 amino acids. Trimming at V came to 2 bases and at J to 4 bases, leaving 7 bases not matched to a gene. Looked up from germline, CDR1 is WNHNN and CDR2 is SYGVQD (reference sequence). CDR3 amino acids: CASSERRTGGKYEQYF. DNA of the CDR3: TGCGCCAGCAGTGAGAGGCGGACAGGGGGCAAATACGAGCAGTACTTC.

The gene calls are TRBV7-5 and TRBJ2-3; the D call TRBD2 from the table was never checked on the DNA. TRBV7-5 is noted as a pseudogene. The CDR3 is 14 residues long. The CDR3 region is CARSSREVTDTQYF. The DNA of the CDR3 is TGTGCCAGAAGCTCCAGGGAGGTCACAGATACGCAGTATTTT.

The V call is TRBV6-5, the J call TRBJ1-1, with TRBD1 identical over 8 bases. In germline, CDR1 is MNHEY, CDR2 SVGAGI. Trimming cost V 5 bases and J 8 bases; bases outside gene matches: 7. This CDR3 contains 13 residues. This CDR3 is CASSKGQAVEAFF. The CDR3 coding sequence is TGTGCCAGCAGTAAGGGACAGGCCGTGGAAGCTTTCTTT.

Turning to this clone: Other DNA sequences in the same sample also yield this CDR3. This chain connects TRBV28 to TRBJ1-1; D uncertain. The length of the CDR3 is 11 residues. The V end was cut by 3 bases, the J end by 5 bases, with 4 bases between. CDR1 is MDHEN, CDR2 SYDVKM, per germline. The CDR3, as DNA: TGTGCCAGCAGTTTGAGGACTGAAGCTTTCTTT. This sequence encodes CASSLRTEAFF.

The chain is built from TRBV19 and TRBJ2-1, with 7 bases lining up with TRBD2. Germline V gene sequence: CDR1 LNHDA, CDR2 SQIVND (reference sequence). Unmatched junction bases numbered 4, after V lost 2 bases and J lost 0 bases. The CDR3 runs to 16 residues. This chain's CDR3 is CASSIRLAASYNEQFF. CDR3 DNA: TGTGCCAGTAGTATAAGGCTAGCGGCCTCCTACAATGAGCAGTTCTTC.

The chain couples TRBV27 to TRBJ2-7; possible D gene TRBD1, 5 bases. Germline assignment: CDR1 MNHEY and CDR2 SMNVEV (reference sequence). Trimming stripped 6 bases from V and 1 base from J, with 13 bases between. This CDR3 is 14 amino acids long. The DNA of the CDR3 is TGTGCCAGCAGCTCGGTCAGGGATTCCTACGAGCAGTACTTC. Protein: CASSSVRDSYEQYF.

The chain combines TRBV21-1 with TRBJ1-6. TRBV21-1 has pseudogene status. The CDR3 has 18 amino acids. The CDR3 sequence: CASSKPCGTFSVHSPLHF. For the CDR3, the DNA is TGTGCCAGCAGCAAACCCTGTGGGACGTTCTCCGTTCATTCACCCCTCCACTTT.

About this clone: The same CDR3 also results from other DNA sequences found in this sample. The J gene is TRBJ2-7, the V gene TRBV9, with TRBD1 matching over 10 bases. Germline lookup yields CDR1 SGDLS and CDR2 YYNGEE. The CDR3 spans 14 residues. The J segment lost 3 bases and the V segment lost 3 bases, leaving 3 bases of the junction unmatched. For the CDR3, the DNA is TGTGCCAGCAGCGCGGGGACAGGGGACTACGAGCAGTACTTC. Protein: CASSAGTGDYEQYF.

In its sample, this clone was seen once. The chain has TRBV7-6 and TRBJ1-5; a possible D gene is TRBD1 (5 bases). The CDR3 has 16 amino acids. V lost 1 base and J lost 1, with 11 bases in between. Germline lookup yields CDR1 SGHVS and CDR2 FNYEAQ. The CDR3 DNA reads TGTGCCAGCAGCTTAGGGGCGGGGGGAAGCAATCAGCCCCAGCATTTT. It yields the protein CASSLGAGGSNQPQHF.

The rearrangement links TRBV9 to TRBJ2-2; D is unresolved. V lost 7 bases and J 0 bases, leaving 13 bases between the germline ends. The CDR3 is made up of 15 amino acids. Germline CDR1 SGDLS, CDR2 YYNGEE. The CDR3 sequence is CASSIGPANTGELFF. CDR3 coding DNA: TGTGCCAGCTCCATCGGACCCGCGAACACCGGGGAGCTGTTTTTT. The full variable domain, in which reference TRBV9 and TRBJ2-2 provide the parts outside the CDR3, is DSGVTQTPKHLITATGQRVTLRCSPRSGDLSVYWYQQSLDQGLQFLIQYYNGEERAKGNILERFSAQQFPDLHSELNLSSLELGDSALYFCASSIGPANTGELFFGEGSRLTVL.